These 32 T cell receptor beta chains share one sample of origin, sequenced in a study of T cells in Graves' hyperthyroidism and ophthalmopathy. What was amplified from RNA transcripts were TCR beta CDR3 regions. With the HTBI primer set, the TCR CDR3 went through a first round of RT-PCR. TCRdb used MiXCR to reprocess the multiplex PCR reads, holding one entry per CDR3 protein. The table lists hundreds of thousands of distinct CDR3 sequences, around 39% of them singletons. The specimen sequenced was blood. The receptors stem from a young man with Graves' hyperthyroidism.

The chain links TRBV7-9 to TRBJ2-2; D uncertain. Looked up from germline, CDR1 is SEHNR and CDR2 is FQNEAQ (reference sequence). The CDR3 contains 15 residues. With 5 bases removed from V and 7 bases from J, the gap between germline ends came to 17 bases. CDR3 nucleotide sequence: TGTGCCAGCAGCCAACCCGAGCGTCCCCACGGGGAGCTGTTTTTT. Translation gives CASSQPERPHGELFF. Combining the CDR3 with reference TRBV7-9 and TRBJ2-2 gives the whole variable domain DTGVSQNPRHKITKRGQNVTFRCDPISEHNRLYWYRQTLGQGPEFLTYFQNEAQLEKSRLLSDRFSAERPKGSFSTLEIQRTEQGDSAMYLCASSQPERPHGELFFGEGSRLTVL.

J is TRBJ2-7 and V is TRBV7-2, with TRBD1 matching 9 bases. Trimming cost V 6 bases and J 4 bases; bases outside gene matches: 7. This CDR3 spans 14 amino acids. CDR1 and CDR2 (germline): SGHTA, FQGNSA. The CDR3 DNA reads TGTGCCAGCAGTTATACGACAGGGGGGTACGAGCAGTACTTC. Translation gives CASSYTTGGYEQYF.

The chain uses TRBV12-3 or TRBV12-4 and TRBJ1-6, with D tentatively TRBD1 (5 bases). The length of the CDR3 is 16 residues. The V end lost 6 bases, the J end lost 10 bases, and 22 bases lay between the germline ends. CDR3 sequence (DNA): TGTGCCAGCAGGACCACAGGAAACTCTGGAAGATCACCCCTCCACTTT. Protein product: CASRTTGNSGRSPLHF.

The chain carries TRBV19 and TRBJ1-1; D gene ambiguous. The length of the CDR3 is 15 residues. Between the trimmed V and J ends, which lost 7 bases and 1 base, there was a span of 16 bases. Per the germline V gene, CDR1 is LNHDA and CDR2 is SQIVND (reference sequence). The CDR3 is CASTNTAAGNTEAFF. The CDR3, as DNA: TGTGCCAGTACCAATACGGCGGCAGGGAACACTGAAGCTTTCTTT.

In this sample, this clonotype turned up many times. The chain joins TRBV20-1 to TRBJ1-5, with a tentative D call TRBD1 (5 bases). The CDR3 totals 13 residues. The germline V gene has CDR1 DFQATT and CDR2 SNEGSKA (reference sequence). The V end was cut by 3 bases, the J end by 6 bases, with 12 bases between. The CDR3 spells CSARVGQGQPQHF. CDR3 nucleotides: TGCAGTGCTAGGGTGGGGCAGGGTCAGCCCCAGCATTTT.

In its sample, this clonotype was seen a few times. The chain employs TRBV4-1 and TRBJ1-1, with D maybe TRBD1 (5 bases). This CDR3 comprises 17 residues. Germline-derived CDR1 and CDR2 are MGHRA and YSYEKL. V was shortened by 3 bases and J by 7 bases, with 24 bases between the two germline ends. The CDR3 loop reads CASSHHPKGRGSGEAFF. CDR3 nucleotide sequence: TGCGCCAGCAGCCATCATCCCAAGGGGAGGGGCTCCGGTGAAGCTTTCTTT.

This sequence joins TRBV10-3 and TRBJ2-3; TRBD2 agrees at 11 bases. Germline-derived CDR1 and CDR2 are ENHRY and SYGVKD. With V trimmed by 6 bases and J by 0 bases, 5 bases remained unmatched. This CDR3 region has 16 residues. The CDR3 here is CAISETSGDSTDTQYF. The DNA of the CDR3 is TGTGCCATCAGCGAGACTAGCGGGGATAGCACAGATACGCAGTATTTT.

V is TRBV7-9 and J is TRBJ1-5, with D perhaps matching TRBD1 (6 bases). This CDR3 is built from 14 residues. The germline V gene encodes CDR1 SEHNR and CDR2 FQNEAQ (reference sequence). V was cut by 3 bases and J by 6 bases, with 12 bases left in between. The CDR3 sequence is CASSLDSSAQPQHF. CDR3 bases: TGTGCCAGCAGCTTGGACAGTTCAGCTCAGCCCCAGCATTTT.

The chain couples TRBV20-1 to TRBJ1-2, with 7 positions matching TRBD1. V gave up 5 bases and J gave up 4 bases; unmatched junction bases: 10. Germline assignment: CDR1 DFQATT and CDR2 SNEGSKA (reference sequence). The CDR3 extends over 14 amino acids. The CDR3 is CSAPLTGRGYGYTF. CDR3 nucleotides: TGCAGTGCTCCGTTGACAGGGAGGGGCTATGGCTACACCTTC.

This clonotype has ten or more counts. The rearrangement uses TRBV7-9 and TRBJ1-1, with a weak D call TRBD1 (6 bases). V shed 3 bases and J shed 1 base, with 12 bases lying between them. The CDR3 contains 15 residues. Germline V gene data show CDR1 as SEHNR and CDR2 as FQNEAQ (reference sequence). CDR3 region: CASSFRGGGNTEAFF. CDR3 coding DNA: TGTGCCAGCAGCTTTAGGGGGGGGGGGAACACTGAAGCTTTCTTT.

This clonotype was observed a few times. The chain uses TRBV20-1 and TRBJ1-3, with D unclear. This CDR3 has 13 residues. The germline gives CDR1 DFQATT, CDR2 SNEGSKA (reference sequence). Trimming pared 7 bases from V and 2 bases from J, leaving 12 bases between. The DNA of the CDR3 is TGCAGTGTCCCTCCGATCCCTGGAAACACCATATATTTT. This translates into CSVPPIPGNTIYF.

This clonotype was recorded at least ten times. Germline is not matched at one junction end, which may reflect a read error. This chain links TRBV19 with TRBJ1-5, with D tentatively TRBD1 (5 bases). Germline CDR1 LNHDA, CDR2 SQIVND (reference sequence). The CDR3 runs to 17 residues. CDR3 residues: CSSRPGRKVNSNQPQHF. The CDR3 DNA is TGTTCCAGCCGCCCGGGGCGCAAAGTGAATAGCAATCAGCCCCAGCATTTT. Full variable domain (outside the CDR3, taken from reference TRBV19 and TRBJ1-5): DGGITQSPKYLFRKEGQNVTLSCEQNLNHDAMYWYRQDPGQGLRLIYYSQIVNDFQKGDIAEGYSVSREKKESFPLTVTSAQKNPTAFYLCSSRPGRKVNSNQPQHFGDGTRLSIL.

Concerning this clonotype itself: A read error may be the cause here, since a much bigger clone is one base away. Lacking the conserved final phenylalanine or tryptophan, this CDR3 likely reflects a read error. This chain uses TRBV12-3 or TRBV12-4 with TRBJ1-1; tentatively, D is TRBD1 (6 bases). The CDR3 is made up of 14 amino acids. The CDR3 coding sequence is TGTGCCAGCAGCTTAGCGGGGGCTACCCCTGAAGCTTTCCTT. Protein: CASSLAGATPEAFL.

This clonotype was seen many times. The rearrangement joins TRBV29-1 to TRBJ2-7; 8 bases match TRBD2. CDR3 length: 15 amino acids. Trimming took 5 bases from V and 3 from J; bases not matched to a gene: 12. CDR1 SQVTM and CDR2 ANQGSEA come from the germline V gene. CDR3 residues: CSVFGFLAGSYEQYF. CDR3 in DNA: TGCAGCGTTTTTGGATTCTTAGCGGGAAGCTACGAGCAGTACTTC.

The chain joins TRBV25-1 to TRBJ1-4; D perhaps matches TRBD1 (6 bases). CDR3 size: 15 residues. V shed 8 bases and J shed 0 bases, with 13 bases lying between them. CDR1 and CDR2 from the germline V gene are MGHDK and SYGVNS. DNA of the CDR3: TGTGCCAGCGGGGAGGGGGGTTCAACTAATGAAAAACTGTTTTTT. Its protein is CASGEGGSTNEKLFF.

Many counts were recorded for this clonotype. DNA for the CDR3: TGCAGCGCGGGACAGAGGCCCTTCTCTGGGGCCAACGTCCTGACTTTC. This sequence encodes CSAGQRPFSGANVLTF. The rearrangement links TRBV20-1 to TRBJ2-6; perhaps TRBD1 as D (7 bases). Germline loops: CDR1 DFQATT, CDR2 SNEGSKA (reference sequence). The CDR3 is 16 residues long.

This clonotype showed up many times. J is TRBJ1-1 and V is TRBV7-2; no definite D call. The CDR3 runs 13 residues. Trimming shortened V by 1 base and J by 1 base, and 4 bases separated the two germline ends. Germline V gives CDR1 SGHTA, CDR2 FQGNSA. In nucleotides, the CDR3 is TGTGCCAGCAGCTTAGTTCCGAACACTGAAGCTTTCTTT. This sequence encodes CASSLVPNTEAFF. The entire variable domain, with the rest obtained from reference TRBV7-2 and TRBJ1-1, is as follows: GAGVSQSPSNKVTEKGKDVELRCDPISGHTALYWYRQSLGQGLEFLIYFQGNSAPDKSGLPSDRFSAERTGGSVSTLTIQRTQQEDSAVYLCASSLVPNTEAFFGQGTRLTVV.

In this sample, this clonotype turned up many times. V gene TRBV5-1 combines with J gene TRBJ1-3; D is unresolved. The V end lost 0 bases, the J end lost 7 bases, and 11 bases lay between the germline ends. The CDR3 is 14 residues long. Per germline, CDR1 SGHRS and CDR2 YFSETQ. The CDR3 here is CASSLGRDWNTIYF. In DNA form, the CDR3 reads TGCGCCAGCAGCTTGGGAAGGGATTGGAACACCATATATTTT.

The rearrangement joins TRBV7-2 to TRBJ1-1; no definite D call. The CDR3 length is 14 residues. Between the trimmed V and J ends, which lost 7 bases and 2 bases, there was a span of 14 bases. Germline assignment: CDR1 SGHTA and CDR2 FQGNSA. CDR3 DNA: TGTGCCAGCACCTTGTTAGGACGAAACACTGAAGCTTTCTTT. It encodes CASTLLGRNTEAFF.

This clonotype was seen a few times. The chain combines TRBV12-3 or TRBV12-4 with TRBJ1-2; D is undetermined. The CDR3 totals 15 residues. The V gene lost 5 bases and the J gene lost 3 bases, with 16 bases spanning the gap. Here the CDR3 reads CASSDTASQYYGYTF. The CDR3 coding sequence is TGTGCCAGCAGTGATACAGCGAGTCAGTACTATGGCTACACCTTC.

This clonotype occurred many times. The chain uses TRBV29-1 and TRBJ1-1, with D perhaps matching TRBD1 (6 bases). The germline gives CDR1 SQVTM, CDR2 ANQGSEA. The CDR3 extends over 12 amino acids. The V gene lost 4 bases and the J gene lost 6 bases, with 12 bases spanning the gap. The CDR3 nucleotides read TGCAGCGTTGCGCCGGGGGCCGCTGAAGCTTTCTTT. Translation gives CSVAPGAAEAFF.

This sequence joins TRBV20-1 and TRBJ1-5, with D unresolved. The germline CDR1 and CDR2 sequences are DFQATT and SNEGSKA (reference sequence). The CDR3 is 10 amino acids. Trimming shortened V by 6 bases and J by 10 bases, and 10 bases separated the two germline ends. The CDR3 sequence is CSAVRAPQHF. CDR3 coding DNA: TGCAGTGCGGTGCGGGCCCCCCAGCATTTT.

The chain is built from TRBV20-1 and TRBJ1-2, with D hard to call. In germline, CDR1 is DFQATT, CDR2 SNEGSKA (reference sequence). V lost 1 base to trimming and J lost 0 bases, with 12 bases between them. The CDR3 is 15 amino acids. CDR3 loop: CSARAAARTNYGYTF. In DNA form, the CDR3 reads TGCAGTGCTAGAGCGGCCGCCAGGACTAACTATGGCTACACCTTC.

The rearrangement uses TRBV19 and TRBJ1-5, with D maybe TRBD1 (5 bases). Trimming left V 1 base short and J 0 bases short, with 13 bases between. The germline V gene encodes CDR1 LNHDA and CDR2 SQIVND (reference sequence). The CDR3 sequence is 17 residues long. The CDR3 region is CASSIVAWGVSNQPQHF. CDR3 DNA: TGTGCCAGTAGTATAGTCGCCTGGGGGGTTAGCAATCAGCCCCAGCATTTT. Full variable domain (missing parts from reference TRBV19 and TRBJ1-5): DGGITQSPKYLFRKEGQNVTLSCEQNLNHDAMYWYRQDPGQGLRLIYYSQIVNDFQKGDIAEGYSVSREKKESFPLTVTSAQKNPTAFYLCASSIVAWGVSNQPQHFGDGTRLSIL.

This clonotype was seen only a few times. The chain combines TRBV7-8 with TRBJ1-5, with D uncertain. The V end lost 2 bases, the J end lost 1 base, and 9 bases lay between the germline ends. CDR1 is SGHVS, CDR2 FQNEAQ, per germline. There are 15 residues in the CDR3. The CDR3 reads CASSLRHRSNQPQHF. The CDR3 DNA reads as TGTGCCAGCAGCTTAAGGCACCGGAGCAATCAGCCCCAGCATTTT.

This chain links TRBV5-4 with TRBJ2-2; TRBD2 agrees at 11 bases. Germline values: CDR1 SGHNT, CDR2 YYREEE (reference sequence). This CDR3 is 17 amino acids long. The V and J ends lost 3 bases and 0 bases, in that order; junction bases with no gene match: 4. The CDR3 is CASSWGGLAANTGELFF. The CDR3 coding sequence is TGTGCCAGCAGCTGGGGGGGACTAGCGGCGAACACCGGGGAGCTGTTTTTT.

CDR3 region: CASSYTGGASSQYF. CDR3 DNA sequence: TGTGCCAGCAGTTATACGGGGGGGGCCAGTTCCCAGTACTTC. The gene calls are TRBV7-8 and TRBJ2-5, with 8 bases fitting TRBD2. The V gene end was trimmed by 6 bases and the J gene end by 9 bases; junction bases not matched to a gene: 12. This CDR3 contains 14 residues. Per germline, CDR1 SGHVS and CDR2 FQNEAQ.

V gene TRBV29-1 combines with J gene TRBJ1-1; D may be TRBD1 (6 bases). Germline lookup yields CDR1 SQVTM and CDR2 ANQGSEA. The V end was cut by 3 bases, the J end by 0 bases, with 11 bases between. The CDR3 contains 14 residues. The CDR3 nucleotides are TGCAGCGTTGACGGAAGACAGGTGAACACTGAAGCTTTCTTT. It is translated as CSVDGRQVNTEAFF. The variable domain in full, with the rest retrieved from reference TRBV29-1 and TRBJ1-1, is SAVISQKPSRDICQRGTSLTIQCQVDSQVTMMFWYRQQPGQSLTLIATANQGSEATYESGFVIDKFPISRPNLTFSTLTVSNMSPEDSSIYLCSVDGRQVNTEAFFGQGTRLTVV.

This rearrangement joins TRBV9 to TRBJ2-2; the match to TRBD1 covers 7 bases. This CDR3 contains 14 residues. Germline CDR1 reads SGDLS; CDR2 reads YYNGEE. J lost 8 bases, V lost 5 bases, and 9 bases had no gene match. The CDR3 DNA follows: TGTGCCAGCAGTATGGAACCAGGGGGAGGGGAGCTGTTTTTT. Encoded protein: CASSMEPGGGELFF.

The sample holds a few counts of this clonotype. The rearrangement uses TRBV9 and TRBJ2-2; D not resolved. Trimming took off 4 bases at V and 6 bases at J, with 7 bases between the two ends. The CDR3 has 12 amino acids. CDR1 is SGDLS, CDR2 YYNGEE, per germline. The CDR3 loop reads CASSPRPGELFF. The CDR3 DNA follows: TGTGCCAGCAGCCCGCGACCCGGGGAGCTGTTTTTT.

The chain links TRBV10-3 to TRBJ1-1; perhaps TRBD1 as D (5 bases). Germline CDR1 reads ENHRY; CDR2 reads SYGVKD. This CDR3 region has 16 residues. Trimming removed 10 bases from V and 5 bases from J, with 26 bases in between. CDR3 coding DNA: TGTGCCAGCACTCCAAGGGGTCCGGAGGGAGGTACTGAAGCTTTCTTT. It specifies CASTPRGPEGGTEAFF.

The chain is built from TRBV6-1 and TRBJ2-7; no clear D. V was pared by 5 bases and J by 3 bases, with 17 bases between. Germline V gene data show CDR1 as MNHNS and CDR2 as SASEGT. The CDR3 extends over 15 amino acids. CDR3 sequence (DNA): TGTGCCAGCAGTTACTCACAGATTTCCAACTACGAGCAGTACTTC. Translated: CASSYSQISNYEQYF.